This passage covers 20 T cell receptor beta chains from one sample sequenced in a study of T cell responses to AZD1222 COVID-19 vaccine. Method: immunoSEQ multiplex PCR; TCRdb's copy keeps in-frame clones and lacks some. The sample consists of about 260,000 clones, about 92% of them appearing once. This specimen consisted of peripheral blood, obtained on day 0 of AZD1222 vaccination. These receptors originate from an adult in good health.

The chain employs TRBV30 and TRBJ1-5, with D unclear. The CDR3 has 14 amino acids. The V end lost 3 bases, the J end lost 7 bases, and 16 bases lay between the germline ends. The germline CDR1 and CDR2 sequences are GTSNPN and SVGIG (reference sequence). The CDR3 loop is CAWRKGWTDQPQHF. In nucleotides, the CDR3 is TGTGCCTGGAGAAAAGGGTGGACGGACCAGCCCCAGCATTTT.

V and J are TRBV2 and TRBJ2-5, with TRBD2 matching over 10 bases. In germline, CDR1 is SNHLY, CDR2 FYNNEI. This CDR3 contains 14 residues. V lost 7 bases, J lost 0 bases, and 2 bases stayed unmatched. In DNA, the CDR3 is TGTGCCAGCAATAGCGGGGGGTACCAAGAGACCCAGTACTTC. Protein sequence: CASNSGGYQETQYF.

The chain uses TRBV28 and TRBJ1-2; 8 bases line up with TRBD1. Germline CDR1 is MDHEN and CDR2 is SYDVKM. Trimming took 5 bases from V and 7 from J; bases not matched to a gene: 3. CDR3 length: 12 amino acids. The CDR3 spells CASSPQGGGYTF. The CDR3 nucleotides are TGTGCCAGCAGTCCACAGGGGGGTGGCTACACCTTC.

The chain is built from TRBV3-1 (or the pseudogene TRBV3-2) and TRBJ2-5; tentatively, D is TRBD1 or TRBD2 (5 bases each). The CDR3 has 13 residues. The V and J ends lost 6 bases and 5 bases respectively, with 13 bases between them. Germline CDR1 LGHDT, CDR2 YNNKEL (reference sequence). The CDR3 region is CASSPGAPETQYF. CDR3 nucleotides: TGTGCCAGCAGTCCCGGGGCCCCGGAGACCCAGTACTTC.

This chain joins TRBV28 and TRBJ1-2, with D perhaps matching TRBD1 (5 bases). This CDR3 comprises 12 residues. Germline V gene data show CDR1 as MDHEN and CDR2 as SYDVKM. V dropped 7 bases and J dropped 7 bases, with 13 bases sitting between them. CDR3 in amino acids: CASTTSGLGYTF. The CDR3, as DNA: TGTGCCAGCACCACCTCGGGGCTTGGCTACACCTTC.

The gene calls are TRBV5-5 and TRBJ1-2; 9 bases map to TRBD1. Germline V gene data show CDR1 as SGHKS and CDR2 as YYEKEE (reference sequence). V lost 3 bases, J lost 2 bases, and 2 bases stayed unmatched. CDR3 length equals 14 residues. The CDR3 nucleotides read TGTGCCAGCAGCTCCGGACAGGGGAACTATGGCTACACCTTC. It codes for CASSSGQGNYGYTF.

The chain combines TRBV7-9 with TRBJ1-1; 8 bases match TRBD1. This CDR3 spans 14 amino acids. CDR1 and CDR2 from the germline V gene are SEHNR and FQNEAQ (reference sequence). V trimming: 5 bases; J trimming: 0 bases; junction bases outside the gene matches: 2. CDR3: CASSPGQVNTEAFF. DNA of the CDR3: TGTGCCAGCAGCCCGGGACAGGTGAACACTGAAGCTTTCTTT.

Written as DNA, the CDR3 is TGTGCCAGTAGTATTAGCAACTATGGCTACACCTTC. Residues: CASSISNYGYTF. The chain has TRBV19 and TRBJ1-2, with D uncertain. The CDR3 runs 12 residues. The germline CDR1 and CDR2 sequences are LNHDA and SQIVND (reference sequence). V gave up 3 bases and J gave up 2 bases, with 4 bases separating them.

The chain has TRBV28 and TRBJ1-2, with D unclear. This CDR3 spans 13 amino acids. The V and J ends lost 3 bases and 3 bases respectively, with 8 bases between them. Per the germline V gene, CDR1 is MDHEN and CDR2 is SYDVKM. The CDR3 loop is CASSFGSYYGYTF. CDR3 DNA: TGTGCCAGCAGTTTTGGCAGCTACTATGGCTACACCTTC.

The genes are TRBV6-1 and TRBJ1-1; D remains ambiguous. This CDR3 is 12 amino acids long. Trimming took off 0 bases at V and 11 bases at J, with 10 bases between the two ends. Germline CDR1 is MNHNS and CDR2 is SASEGT. The CDR3 region is CASSEARTRAFF. CDR3 coding DNA: TGTGCCAGCAGTGAAGCCCGTACAAGGGCTTTCTTT.

With respect to this clone: Relative to the germline gene, one junction end is altered; a read error may explain this. Other DNA sequences in this sample translate to the same CDR3. The rearrangement joins TRBV7-8 to TRBJ1-5; D gene ambiguous. CDR3 length equals 12 residues. The germline V gene encodes CDR1 SGHVS and CDR2 FQNEAQ. The CDR3 sequence is CASSSGNQPQHF. Written as DNA, the CDR3 is TGTGCCAGCAGCTCGGGGAATCAACCCCAGCATTTT.

The gene calls are TRBV6-6 and TRBJ1-5; tentative D call: TRBD1 (5 bases). The CDR3 is 16 amino acids. Trimming removed 0 bases from V and 7 bases from J, with 16 bases in between. Germline V lookup: CDR1 MNHNY, CDR2 SVGAGI (reference sequence). The CDR3 sequence: CASSYSRAGYGQPQHF. DNA of the CDR3: TGTGCCAGCAGTTACTCGAGGGCAGGGTATGGCCAGCCCCAGCATTTT.

V gene TRBV7-8 combines with J gene TRBJ1-1; the D gene is possibly TRBD1 (5 bases). CDR3 size: 14 residues. The V end was cut by 5 bases, the J end by 4 bases, with 14 bases between. Per germline, CDR1 SGHVS and CDR2 FQNEAQ. The CDR3 sequence is CASSPNWGGTEAFF. CDR3 bases: TGTGCCAGCAGCCCCAATTGGGGCGGCACTGAAGCTTTCTTT.

The chain combines TRBV28 with TRBJ1-1, with a weak D call TRBD1 (5 bases). CDR1 and CDR2 (germline): MDHEN, SYDVKM. Trimming cost V 4 bases and J 11 bases, with 11 bases left between them. The CDR3 is 11 amino acids. The CDR3 DNA reads as TGTGCCAGCAGTTCACAGGTTCAGGCTTTCTTT. It codes for CASSSQVQAFF.

This clone was observed a few times. The gene calls are TRBV19 and TRBJ1-4, with D perhaps matching TRBD1 (5 bases). Germline V gives CDR1 LNHDA, CDR2 SQIVND (reference sequence). This CDR3 has 15 residues. V was shortened by 2 bases and J by 0 bases, with 7 bases between the two germline ends. The CDR3 bases are TGTGCCAGTAGTATAAGGGGACCAACTAATGAAAAACTGTTTTTT. It is translated as CASSIRGPTNEKLFF.

The V call is TRBV2, the J call TRBJ2-7, with 7 bases aligning to TRBD2. The germline gives CDR1 SNHLY, CDR2 FYNNEI. The CDR3 has 14 residues. With 6 bases clipped from V and 6 bases from J, the junction kept 11 bases outside the gene matches. The CDR3 DNA sequence: TGTGCCAGCAGACCGGGGGGTTATCAGGGCGAGCAGTACTTC. Translated: CASRPGGYQGEQYF.

The J gene is TRBJ1-4, the V gene TRBV3-1 (or the pseudogene TRBV3-2); TRBD1 is a possible D gene (6 bases). V lost 2 bases and J lost 8, with 15 bases in between. Germline values: CDR1 LGHDT, CDR2 YNNKEL (reference sequence). This CDR3 region has 15 residues. CDR3 protein: CASSQTGTIGEKLFF. The CDR3 nucleotides are TGTGCCAGCAGCCAAACAGGGACTATCGGGGAAAAACTGTTTTTT.

This clone was found once. CDR3 loop: CASSLTGQGLPEAFF. The CDR3 DNA follows: TGTGCCAGCAGCTTAACAGGACAGGGTCTTCCTGAAGCTTTCTTT. The chain is built from TRBV5-5 and TRBJ1-1; 8 positions match TRBD1. The CDR3 runs 15 residues. Unmatched junction bases numbered 9, after V lost 2 bases and J lost 6 bases. Germline V lookup: CDR1 SGHKS, CDR2 YYEKEE (reference sequence).

The rearrangement joins TRBV18 to TRBJ2-7; D may be TRBD1 (5 bases). The V end lost 1 base, the J end lost 0 bases, and 10 bases lay between the germline ends. The CDR3 loop spans 15 amino acids. Germline V lookup: CDR1 KGHSH, CDR2 LQKENI. CDR3 loop: CASSPQGISSYEQYF. The CDR3, as DNA: TGTGCCAGCTCACCACAGGGGATTTCCTCCTACGAGCAGTACTTC.

The rearrangement joins TRBV2 to TRBJ1-2, with D possibly being TRBD1 (5 bases). V lost 6 bases to trimming and J lost 5 bases, with 16 bases between them. Germline lookup yields CDR1 SNHLY and CDR2 FYNNEI. The CDR3 has 14 amino acids. The CDR3 bases are TGTGCCAGCAGGGGCCTTGACAGCGCGTATGGCTACACCTTC. It yields the protein CASRGLDSAYGYTF.